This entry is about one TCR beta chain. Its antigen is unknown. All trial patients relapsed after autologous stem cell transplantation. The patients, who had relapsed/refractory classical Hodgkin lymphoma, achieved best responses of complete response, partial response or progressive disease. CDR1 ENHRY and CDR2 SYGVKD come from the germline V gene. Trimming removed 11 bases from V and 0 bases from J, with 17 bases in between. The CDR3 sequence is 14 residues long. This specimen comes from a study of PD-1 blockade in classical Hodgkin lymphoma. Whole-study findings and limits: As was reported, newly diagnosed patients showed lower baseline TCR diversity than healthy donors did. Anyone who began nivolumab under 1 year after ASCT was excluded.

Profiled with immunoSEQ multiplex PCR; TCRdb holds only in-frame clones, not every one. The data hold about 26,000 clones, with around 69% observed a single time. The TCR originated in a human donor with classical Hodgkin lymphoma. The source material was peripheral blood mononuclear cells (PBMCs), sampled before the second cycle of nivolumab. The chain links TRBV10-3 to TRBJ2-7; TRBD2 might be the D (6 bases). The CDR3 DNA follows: TGTGCCGTCGGGGGTCGAACTAGCTCCTACGAGCAGTACTTC. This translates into CAVGGRTSSYEQYF.